Sequencing of this T cell receptor (beta chain) was carried out in a study of blood T cell repertoires in COVID-19. For the study at large: From T cells, B-cell-depleted T cells, or PBMCs came the material, which was cDNA or gDNA.

Clones were sequenced by immunoSEQ multiplex PCR, and TCRdb holds only the in-frame ones, with some missing. The data hold about 150,000 clones, with roughly nine tenths observed a single time. CDR1 MGHRA and CDR2 YSYEKL come from the germline V gene. CDR3 length: 15 residues. V lost 1 base to trimming and J lost 2 bases, with 11 bases between them. The specimen was peripheral blood. This receptor was taken from a woman in her seventies with acute or convalescent COVID-19. This chain uses TRBV4-1 with TRBJ1-1; D not resolved. CDR3 in amino acids: CASSQARRSNTEAFF. The CDR3 DNA reads TGCGCCAGCAGCCAAGCTCGCCGTAGTAACACTGAAGCTTTCTTT.